These T cell receptor beta chains were read from a single sample in a study of radiotherapy plus CTLA-4 blockade in lung cancer. Data came from immunoSEQ multiplex PCR; TCRdb stores just in-frame clones and leaves some out. This sample has 39,000 or so clones; 70% to 80% occur once, and the top ten carry about 8.9%. This specimen consisted of peripheral blood, obtained from a patient treated with radiotherapy plus ipilimumab. Receptor source: a human donor with non-small cell lung cancer who had stable disease on radiotherapy plus ipilimumab. Each CDR3 is given with its conserved first and last residue. D genes are given only for firm matches. Size is stated for part of the rows, as once, few or many counts, or as a class when the clone is expanded.

>TRBD2|once|TRBJ2-2|TRBV10-3
TGTGCCACCACTGGGGGGGGAAACACCGGGGAGCCGTTTTTT
CATTGGGNTGEPFF
>.|once|TRBJ1-3|TRBV5-1
TGCGCCAGCAGCCCGTGGGGCGGCGGAAACACCATATATTTT
CASSPWGGGNTIYF
>.|few|TRBJ2-3|TRBV5-1
TGCGCCAGCAGGAGCACAGATACGCAGTATTTT
CASRSTDTQYF
>.|once|TRBJ1-5|TRBV12-5
TGTGCTAGTGGTTTGGTAATGAAGGCCAACGGCCGCAGCAATCAGCCCCAGCATTTT
CASGLVMKANGRSNQPQHF
>.|.|TRBJ2-1|TRBV7-8
TGTGCCAGCAGCCCGTATAGGGACAACCATCAGTTCTTC
CASSPYRDNHQFF
>.|.|TRBJ1-5|TRBV7-9
TGTGCCAGCAGCTTATCCGGGGGTAGCAATCAGCCCCAGCATTTT
CASSLSGGSNQPQHF
>.|.|TRBJ2-7|TRBV20-1
TGCAGTGGGGGGGAAGTGGGCGAGCAGTACTTC
CSGGEVGEQYF
>TRBD2|.|TRBJ2-2|TRBV20-1
TGCAGTGTTTGGGGGGGCGGGGAGCTGTTTTTT
CSVWGGGELFF
>.|.|TRBJ1-1|TRBV5-1
TGCGCCAGCAGCTTGGATCCGGGAATGAACACTGAAGCTTTCTTT
CASSLDPGMNTEAFF
>.|.|TRBJ1-2|TRBV19
TGTGCCAGTAGTATAGGACGAAACCCTGATGGCTACACCTTC
CASSIGRNPDGYTF
>.|.|TRBJ1-2|TRBV7-8
TGTGCCAGCAGCCTAACAGAGAACTATGGCTACACCTTC
CASSLTENYGYTF
>.|once|TRBJ1-1|TRBV6-5
TGTGCCAGCAGTTACTCTCAGGGGCCTGAAGCTTTCTTT
CASSYSQGPEAFF
>.|.|TRBJ1-2|TRBV19
TGTGCCAGTAGTCAATTTCGGACTGGGACGGCGGGTACGGGCTACACCTTC
CASSQFRTGTAGTGYTF
>.|.|TRBJ1-6|TRBV28
TGTGCCAGCAGGCCCGGGAGTCCCGATAATTCACCCCTCCACTTT
CASRPGSPDNSPLHF
>.|once|TRBJ2-5|TRBV6-6
TGTGCCAGCAGTTACTCGGACAGCCCTGGAGGGACCCAGTACTTC
CASSYSDSPGGTQYF
>TRBD1|.|TRBJ1-1|TRBV28
TGTGCCAGCAGTAGCCCCGGGACAGGGGGGATGAACACTGAAGCTTTCTTT
CASSSPGTGGMNTEAFF
>.|.|TRBJ2-2|TRBV9
TGTGCCAGCAGCGTAGGGGCAGGCCCCCACACCGGGGAGCTGTTTTTT
CASSVGAGPHTGELFF